Listed below are T cell receptor beta chains from one sample, sequenced in a study of T-cell reconstitution after alpha-beta-depleted transplantation in children. TCRdb fed the PCR reads into MiXCR, producing one record per CDR3 protein. This table holds about 640,000 distinct CDR3 sequences, 10% to 15% found once. Specimen: PBMCs, mostly from graft donor cells, collected 360 days after TCRalphabeta/CD19-depleted stem cell transplant. The source is a male patient between 10 and 17 years old who had a stem cell transplant for acute myeloid leukemia, so the T cells may come from the graft donor. CDR3s include the opening cysteine and the closing phenylalanine or tryptophan. D genes are given only for firm matches. Size tells how often a clone was seen (once, few, many) or the class of an expanded clone, and some rows leave it out.

size	V	D	J	CDR3	DNA
few	TRBV27	-	TRBJ1-1	CASAGVGFPNTEAFF	TGTGCCAGCGCCGGGGTTGGTTTCCCGAACACTGAAGCTTTCTTT
-	TRBV5-4	-	TRBJ2-1	CATSTESAQGNEQFF	TGTGCCACCTCCACGGAGAGCGCCCAGGGAAATGAGCAGTTCTTC
few	TRBV2	-	TRBJ2-1	CASRPDYNEQFF	TGTGCCAGCCGGCCGGACTACAATGAGCAGTTCTTC
few	TRBV20-1	TRBD2	TRBJ2-7	CSARAGLAPYEQYF	TGCAGTGCTAGAGCCGGACTAGCCCCCTACGAGCAGTACTTC
few	TRBV5-1	-	TRBJ1-4	CASRPGMKEKLFF	TGCGCCAGCCGCCCAGGGATGAAGGAAAAACTGTTTTTT
-	TRBV5-6	TRBD2	TRBJ2-3	CASSQLRELYTQYF	TGTGCCAGCAGCCAGCTGCGGGAGCTCTATACGCAGTATTTT
few	TRBV19	-	TRBJ1-3	CASTDRNTIYF	TGTGCCAGTACCGATCGGAACACCATATATTTT
many	TRBV7-2	TRBD1	TRBJ2-2	CASSLAFRGRLPGELFF	TGTGCCAGCAGCTTAGCGTTCAGGGGGCGACTTCCCGGGGAGCTGTTTTTT
-	TRBV4-3	-	TRBJ2-6	CASSQFFWGGGANVLTF	TGCGCCAGCAGCCAATTTTTTTGGGGAGGTGGGGCCAACGTCCTGACTTTC
-	TRBV20-1	TRBD2	TRBJ2-7	CSARAPGLAGGPHEQYF	TGCAGTGCTAGAGCCCCTGGACTAGCGGGAGGGCCTCACGAGCAGTACTTC
-	TRBV20-1	-	TRBJ2-1	CSASYVYNEQFF	TGCAGTGCTAGTTATGTATACAATGAGCAGTTCTTC
-	TRBV28	-	TRBJ1-5	CASSSPNQPQHF	TGTGCCAGCAGTTCCCCCAATCAGCCCCAGCATTTT
few	TRBV5-1	TRBD2	TRBJ2-7	CASSLEASGRIPYEQYF	TGCGCCAGCAGCTTGGAAGCTAGCGGGAGGATTCCCTACGAGCAGTACTTC
many	TRBV11-3	TRBD2	TRBJ2-4	CASSLGETSGCKNIQYF	TGTGCCAGCAGCTTAGGGGAGACTAGCGGGTGCAAAAACATTCAGTACTTC
many	TRBV6-1	-	TRBJ2-3	CASSHRTVPGTDTQYF	TGTGCCAGCAGTCATAGGACGGTCCCGGGCACAGATACGCAGTATTTT
many	TRBV15	-	TRBJ2-1	CATSREGGIGNEQFF	TGTGCCACCAGCAGAGAAGGCGGGATAGGTAATGAGCAGTTCTTC
many	TRBV28	TRBD1	TRBJ1-2	CASSSQGHYGYTF	TGTGCCAGCAGTTCACAGGGGCACTATGGCTACACCTTC
-	TRBV10-3	TRBD2	TRBJ2-7	CAISDGLAGGRSYEQYF	TGTGCCATCAGCGACGGACTAGCGGGCGGGCGGTCCTACGAGCAGTACTTC
-	TRBV20-1	TRBD2	TRBJ2-7	CSARDPAGFSYEQYF	TGCAGTGCTAGAGATCCAGCGGGGTTCTCCTACGAGCAGTACTTC
-	TRBV28	-	TRBJ1-5	CASTQYGGYNQPQHF	TGTGCCAGCACTCAATATGGGGGTTACAATCAGCCCCAGCATTTT
few	TRBV29-1	TRBD1	TRBJ2-7	CSVMTGQSYEQYF	TGCAGCGTAATGACAGGGCAAAGCTACGAGCAGTACTTC
-	TRBV2	TRBD2	TRBJ2-3	CASMKREIDTQYF	TGTGCCAGCATGAAGCGGGAGATAGATACGCAGTATTTT